This T cell receptor beta chain was recorded in a study of cytomegalovirus exposure and HLA in healthy donors. Sequenced by immunoSEQ multiplex PCR; TCRdb stores in-frame clones only, minus some. In the table there are 150,000 to 200,000 clones, approximately 88% of which are singletons. The CDR3 has 13 amino acids. This chain joins TRBV21-1 and TRBJ1-4; TRBD1, the table's D call, lacks a check against the DNA. TRBV21-1 is a recognized pseudogene. This clonotype was obtained from a man between 18 and 29 years old in good health and CMV-seropositive. Sequenced input: PBMCs. The CDR3 is CASSTRGREKLFF. CDR3 bases: TGTGCCAGCAGCACCAGGGGGCGAGAAAAACTGTTTTTT.